Listed below are T cell receptor beta chains from one sample, sequenced in a study of cytomegalovirus exposure and HLA in healthy donors. Method: immunoSEQ multiplex PCR; TCRdb's copy keeps in-frame clones and lacks some. The repertoire holds about 180,000 clones, with over 60% as singletons. Specimen: PBMCs. The receptors derive from a man aged 18 to 30 in good health and CMV-seronegative. CDR3s include the opening cysteine and the closing phenylalanine or tryptophan. A D gene is named only where the DNA matches it firmly. Some rows mark clone size as missing; the rest say once, few, many or name a class of expanded clone.

abundance,j_gene,v_gene,d_gene,CDR3nt,CDR3aa
NA,TRBJ2-3,TRBV2,NA,TGTGCCAGCAGTCGTCCAGGGAGGTTGACAGATACGCAGTATTTT,CASSRPGRLTDTQYF
NA,TRBJ1-1,TRBV9,TRBD1,TGTGCCAGCAGCGACCCCCCGGACAGGGTAAAAGGGGGCACTGAAGCTTTCTTT,CASSDPPDRVKGGTEAFF
NA,TRBJ2-2,TRBV23-1,TRBD2,TGCGCCAGCAGTCAATCTGGACTAGCGGGGGGAACCGCGAACACCGGGGAGCTGTTTTTT,CASSQSGLAGGTANTGELFF
NA,TRBJ2-1,TRBV9,NA,TGTGCCAGCAGCGTAACTTCGCGTTCCACCTACAATGAGCAGTTCTTC,CASSVTSRSTYNEQFF
NA,TRBJ1-6,TRBV28,NA,TGTGCCAGCAGTTTATGGATTAGGGGGAGCTCCTATAATTCACCCCTCCACTTT,CASSLWIRGSSYNSPLHF
NA,TRBJ1-4,TRBV5-6,NA,TGTGCCAGCGCCACGGGGGGGGCAGGGAGTGAAAAACTGTTTTTT,CASATGGAGSEKLFF
few,TRBJ1-5,TRBV5-1,TRBD1,TGCGCCAGCAGCTTGGGGACAGGGGGCTGGGGCAATCAGCCCCAGCATTTT,CASSLGTGGWGNQPQHF
NA,TRBJ2-7,TRBV28,TRBD2,TGTGCCAGCAGTACCAGCGGGAGTGGTATCCACGAGCAGTACTTC,CASSTSGSGIHEQYF
NA,TRBJ1-4,TRBV19,NA,TGTGCCAGTAAGCGGCGGGGCGATACAACTAATGAAAAACTGTTTTTT,CASKRRGDTTNEKLFF
NA,TRBJ1-6,TRBV2,NA,TGTGCCAGCAGTGCTGATAGAACCCATAATTCACCCCTCCGCTTT,CASSADRTHNSPLRF
NA,TRBJ2-7,TRBV6-1,TRBD1,TGTGCCAGCAGTGAAAGGAGACAGGGGTCCTACGAGCAGTACTTC,CASSERRQGSYEQYF
NA,TRBJ2-3,TRBV21-1,NA,TGTGCCAGCAGCGAGATGACTAGCGGCGCCACAGATACGCAGTATTTT,CASSEMTSGATDTQYF
NA,TRBJ1-5,TRBV7-9,TRBD1,TGTGCCAGCAGCACGGGACAGGTTCGCAATCAGCCCCAGCATTTT,CASSTGQVRNQPQHF
NA,TRBJ1-2,TRBV5-1,TRBD1,TGCGCCAGCAGCGAGGGACAGACCTACTATGGCTACACCTTC,CASSEGQTYYGYTF
once,TRBJ1-1,TRBV6-1,NA,TGTGCCAGCACCGAGCGGGGGGGCCTAAACACTGAAGCTTTCTTT,CASTERGGLNTEAFF
NA,TRBJ2-3,TRBV29-1,TRBD2,TGCAGCGTGGCCCATGGGCTAGCGGGACGGGCAGATACGCAGTATTTT,CSVAHGLAGRADTQYF
NA,TRBJ2-7,TRBV7-9,TRBD1,TGTGCCAGCAGCCCGACCGGGACAGCGCTTTACGAGCAGTACTTC,CASSPTGTALYEQYF
NA,TRBJ1-5,TRBV2,TRBD1,TGTGCCAGCAGTGAGGGACAGCTTGGCAATCAGCCCCAGCATTTT,CASSEGQLGNQPQHF
NA,TRBJ2-7,TRBV5-4,NA,TGTGCCAGCAGCGTGGGGAGTTACGAGCAGTACTTC,CASSVGSYEQYF
few,TRBJ2-1,TRBV7-2,TRBD2,TGTGCCAGCAGCCCTTCGGGCGGGGGGTACAATGAGCAGTTCTTC,CASSPSGGGYNEQFF
NA,TRBJ2-1,TRBV5-1,TRBD1,TGCGCCAGCAGCTTGGCCGGCGGGCAGTCAGCAGGGGGCAATGAGCAGTTCTTC,CASSLAGGQSAGGNEQFF
NA,TRBJ2-3,TRBV7-9,NA,TGTGCCAGCAGCTTAGATAGGACTAGCACAGATACGCAGTATTTT,CASSLDRTSTDTQYF
NA,TRBJ2-5,TRBV5-6,TRBD1,TGTGCCAGCAGCTTGGGCCTAGACAGGGCCGAGACCCAGTACTTC,CASSLGLDRAETQYF
NA,TRBJ2-1,TRBV5-1,NA,TGCGCCAGCAGCTCCTCCCCTCCGGGAAATGAGCAGTTCTTC,CASSSSPPGNEQFF
NA,TRBJ2-2,TRBV19,NA,TGTGCCAGTAGCCTGACAGACTACACCGGGGAGCTGTTTTTT,CASSLTDYTGELFF
NA,TRBJ2-7,TRBV19,NA,TGTGCCAGTAGTATTGTTACTCAATCCTACGAGCAGTACTTC,CASSIVTQSYEQYF
NA,TRBJ1-1,TRBV29-1,NA,TGCAGCGTTGAGGGCAGGGCCTCGACGAAAGCTTTCTTT,CSVEGRASTKAFF
NA,TRBJ1-5,TRBV28,NA,TGTGCCAGCAGTCTTAGAGGTCAACCCCAGCATTTT,CASSLRGQPQHF
NA,TRBJ2-7,TRBV10-2,NA,TGCGCCAGCAGTGGGTGGACTACTTTCGAGCAGTACTTC,CASSGWTTFEQYF
few,TRBJ2-7,TRBV5-1,NA,TGCGCCAGCAGCTTGAACAGGGTCTCCTACGAGCAGTACTTC,CASSLNRVSYEQYF
NA,TRBJ1-5,TRBV5-6,NA,TGTGCCAGCAGCTTGGGAGTTAATCAGCCCCAGCATTTT,CASSLGVNQPQHF
NA,TRBJ2-7,TRBV30,NA,TGTGCCTGGAGTCCGTTCCACGAGCAGTACTTC,CAWSPFHEQYF
few,TRBJ1-5,TRBV19,NA,TGTGCCAGTAACGGTGGCCACTGGGGGAGGCAGCCCCAGCATTTT,CASNGGHWGRQPQHF
NA,TRBJ1-6,TRBV7-9,TRBD1,TGTGCCAGCAGCCCCGGGACAGGGCCTTCACCCCTCCACTTT,CASSPGTGPSPLHF
NA,TRBJ1-2,TRBV30,TRBD1,TGTGCCTGGAGCGGGACAGGGGGCTTCTATGGCTACACCTTC,CAWSGTGGFYGYTF
NA,TRBJ1-5,TRBV30,TRBD1,TGTGCCTGGAAAACAGGGGGCGATCAGCCCCAGCATTTT,CAWKTGGDQPQHF
NA,TRBJ1-4,TRBV27,NA,TGTGCCAGCACTCCGGGAGGACCAGGGGAAAAACTGTTTTTT,CASTPGGPGEKLFF
NA,TRBJ2-5,TRBV6-1,TRBD1,TGTGCCAGCAGTGAAGGCGACAGGGGAGGACAGACCCAGTACTTC,CASSEGDRGGQTQYF
NA,TRBJ2-1,TRBV7-3,NA,TGTGCCAGCAGTTCTAGCCGACTACCCTCAGATGAGCAGTTCTTC,CASSSSRLPSDEQFF
NA,TRBJ1-1,TRBV6-1,TRBD1,TGTGCCAGCAGAGCGACAGGGGGCACTGAAGCTTTCTTT,CASRATGGTEAFF
NA,TRBJ2-1,TRBV9,TRBD2,TGTGCCAGCAGCCCCCGACTAGCGGGGAGCTACAATGAGCAGTTCTTC,CASSPRLAGSYNEQFF
NA,TRBJ2-3,TRBV2,NA,TGTGCCAGCAGTGTGGGGCCAGGGAGGGATACGCAGTATTTT,CASSVGPGRDTQYF
NA,TRBJ1-3,TRBV5-5,NA,TGTGCCAGCAGCTTGGTGCAGTACAACGGAAACACCATATATTTT,CASSLVQYNGNTIYF
NA,TRBJ1-4,TRBV7-2,NA,TGTGCCAGCAGCCCGCACAGGGCAACTAATGAAAAACTGTTTTTT,CASSPHRATNEKLFF
NA,TRBJ1-4,TRBV2,NA,TGTGCCAGCAGCCCCGACACCTTAACTAATGAAAAACTGTTTTTT,CASSPDTLTNEKLFF